The rows below give T cell receptor beta chains drawn from one sample of a study of radiotherapy plus CTLA-4 blockade in lung cancer. Produced via immunoSEQ multiplex PCR; TCRdb's table is partial and in-frame only. The table includes approximately 94,000 clones, roughly 80% detected once. Sequences were derived from peripheral blood, sampled from a patient treated with radiotherapy plus ipilimumab. The receptors come from a human donor with non-small cell lung cancer that progressed on radiotherapy plus ipilimumab. Each CDR3 is given with its conserved first and last residue. A D gene is named only where the DNA matches it firmly. Only some rows state a clone size, as once, few, many or a class for expanded clones.

V: TRBV27
J: TRBJ2-5
size: -
D: -
DNA: TGTGCCAGCAAGAGAACAGGGATCGGCGAGACCCAGTACTTC
CDR3: CASKRTGIGETQYF

V: TRBV9
J: TRBJ2-7
size: -
D: TRBD2
DNA: TGTGCCAGCAGCGTAGGCCTCTCTCTAGCGGGAGGGCCACACTCCTACGAGCAGTACTTC
CDR3: CASSVGLSLAGGPHSYEQYF

V: TRBV10-3
J: TRBJ2-1
size: once
D: TRBD2
DNA: TGTGCCATCGGACTAGCAGCCGGTGAGCAGTTCTTC
CDR3: CAIGLAAGEQFF

V: TRBV6-6
J: TRBJ1-1
size: -
D: -
DNA: TGTGCCAGCAGTGACGGAGAAGCTTTCTTT
CDR3: CASSDGEAFF

V: TRBV7-8
J: TRBJ1-6
size: -
D: -
DNA: TGTGCCAGCAGCATGGACGGAAATTCACCCCTCCACTTT
CDR3: CASSMDGNSPLHF

V: TRBV27
J: TRBJ2-2
size: few
D: -
DNA: TGTGCCAGCAGTCCCTGGAACACCGGGGAGCTGTTTTTT
CDR3: CASSPWNTGELFF

V: TRBV7-8
J: TRBJ1-2
size: -
D: TRBD1
DNA: TGTGCCAGCAGCTTAGGGTGGGACAGGGAAGGCTACACCTTC
CDR3: CASSLGWDREGYTF

V: TRBV6-5
J: TRBJ2-1
size: -
D: TRBD2
DNA: TGTGCCAGCAGTTACTCGATTTCCAGCGGGAGGGCCGGGCAGTTCTTC
CDR3: CASSYSISSGRAGQFF

V: TRBV27
J: TRBJ2-3
size: -
D: TRBD2
DNA: TGTGCCAGCAGTTTGGGTCCCGCGGGAGGTAAGACCGCAGATACGCAGTATTTT
CDR3: CASSLGPAGGKTADTQYF

V: TRBV29-1
J: TRBJ2-1
size: -
D: -
DNA: TGCAGCGTTAGAGGTTCGGGGCGGAATGAGCAGTTCTTC
CDR3: CSVRGSGRNEQFF

V: TRBV27
J: TRBJ2-1
size: -
D: TRBD2
DNA: TGTGCCAGCAGTTTATGGAGACTAGCGCTAACCGACAATGAGCAGTTCTTC
CDR3: CASSLWRLALTDNEQFF

V: TRBV9
J: TRBJ1-4
size: -
D: TRBD1
DNA: TGTGCCAGCAGCCCCCGACAGGGTGCTAATGAAAAACTGTTTTTT
CDR3: CASSPRQGANEKLFF

V: TRBV7-9
J: TRBJ1-2
size: -
D: -
DNA: TGTGCCAGCAGCTTAGCCGCGGGGCGCAGCTATGGCTACACCTTC
CDR3: CASSLAAGRSYGYTF

V: TRBV6-6
J: TRBJ2-4
size: -
D: TRBD2
DNA: TGTGCCAGCAGCCAAGGTCGGGGGAGGGGTGGAAACATTCAGTACTTC
CDR3: CASSQGRGRGGNIQYF

V: TRBV19
J: TRBJ2-5
size: few
D: -
DNA: TGTGCCAGTAACCCCAGCGGGTACCCCCAAGAGACCCAGTACTTC
CDR3: CASNPSGYPQETQYF

V: TRBV11-2
J: TRBJ2-1
size: -
D: TRBD2
DNA: TGTGCCAGCAGCGCAATAGCGGGAGGGTCCCATAATGAGCAGTTCTTC
CDR3: CASSAIAGGSHNEQFF

V: TRBV6-5
J: TRBJ2-3
size: -
D: -
DNA: TGTGCCAGCAGTTTGGCTAGCGTAAGCACAGATACGCAGTATTTT
CDR3: CASSLASVSTDTQYF

V: TRBV6-5
J: TRBJ2-1
size: -
D: TRBD1
DNA: TGTGCCAGCAGCCGCGGACAGGGGGGCAGGAATGAGCAGTTCTTC
CDR3: CASSRGQGGRNEQFF

V: TRBV11-2
J: TRBJ1-1
size: -
D: -
DNA: TGTGCCAGCAGCTTAGATCAGGGTTCTGAAGCTTTCTTT
CDR3: CASSLDQGSEAFF

V: TRBV18
J: TRBJ2-7
size: -
D: TRBD1
DNA: TGTGCCAGCTCACCCGGGACAGGGCTCTTCTACGAGCAGTACTTC
CDR3: CASSPGTGLFYEQYF

V: TRBV30
J: TRBJ2-2
size: -
D: TRBD2
DNA: TGTGCCTGGAGGTACGCCCCCGGGACTAGTACTGCCTGGGAGCTGTTTTTT
CDR3: CAWRYAPGTSTAWELFF

V: TRBV5-4
J: TRBJ2-1
size: -
D: -
DNA: TGTGCCAGCAGTTCGGGCAGGGGGGCGTACAATGAGCAGTTCTTC
CDR3: CASSSGRGAYNEQFF

V: TRBV9
J: TRBJ2-1
size: once
D: -
DNA: TGTGCCAGCAGCGTAGAAGGGGGAGACAGCTACTACAATGAGCAGTTCTTC
CDR3: CASSVEGGDSYYNEQFF

V: TRBV10-3
J: TRBJ1-4
size: -
D: TRBD1
DNA: TGTGCCATCAGTGGAACAGGGGCAAATGAAAAACTGTTTTTT
CDR3: CAISGTGANEKLFF

V: TRBV29-1
J: TRBJ2-7
size: -
D: TRBD1
DNA: TGCAGCGTCCCGGGACAGGGATCCTACGAGCAGTACTTC
CDR3: CSVPGQGSYEQYF

V: TRBV28
J: TRBJ2-4
size: -
D: -
DNA: TGTGCCAGCAGTTTTGGGCGAGCCAAAAACATTCAGTACTTC
CDR3: CASSFGRAKNIQYF

V: TRBV2
J: TRBJ2-5
size: -
D: -
DNA: TGTGCCAGCATCCCAGGGGTGGGGGAGACCCAGTACTTC
CDR3: CASIPGVGETQYF

V: TRBV10-3
J: TRBJ1-1
size: -
D: -
DNA: TGTGCCACACGGACGCGGGACGAGTACACTGAAGCTTTCTTT
CDR3: CATRTRDEYTEAFF

V: TRBV28
J: TRBJ2-1
size: -
D: TRBD2
DNA: TGTGCCAGCACTGTACTAGCGGGAGTAGACAATGAGCAGTTCTTC
CDR3: CASTVLAGVDNEQFF

V: TRBV19
J: TRBJ2-7
size: -
D: TRBD2
DNA: TGTGCCAGTAGTCGTTCACTAGCGGGAGTGTTGTACGAGCAGTACTTC
CDR3: CASSRSLAGVLYEQYF

V: TRBV18
J: TRBJ1-4
size: few
D: -
DNA: TGTGCCAGCTCACCAGCGGCAGACTATGAAAAACTGTTTTTT
CDR3: CASSPAADYEKLFF

V: TRBV29-1
J: TRBJ2-7
size: once
D: TRBD1
DNA: TGCAGCGTTTCCCCGGGACAGGTATACGAGCAGTACTTC
CDR3: CSVSPGQVYEQYF

V: TRBV10-2
J: TRBJ2-1
size: -
D: -
DNA: TGCGCCAGCAGACACAGCAATGAGCAGTTCTTC
CDR3: CASRHSNEQFF

V: TRBV2
J: TRBJ1-1
size: -
D: -
DNA: TGTGCCAGCACTTGGGGGGGGAGGGAAGGATGGACTGAAGCTTTCTTT
CDR3: CASTWGGREGWTEAFF

V: TRBV9
J: TRBJ1-1
size: few
D: -
DNA: TGTGCCAGCAGCCCCATTCTTGATACTGAAGCTTTCTTT
CDR3: CASSPILDTEAFF

V: TRBV19
J: TRBJ2-7
size: -
D: -
DNA: TGTGCCAGTAGTAAGGCAGAAAATACCTACGAGCAGTACTTC
CDR3: CASSKAENTYEQYF